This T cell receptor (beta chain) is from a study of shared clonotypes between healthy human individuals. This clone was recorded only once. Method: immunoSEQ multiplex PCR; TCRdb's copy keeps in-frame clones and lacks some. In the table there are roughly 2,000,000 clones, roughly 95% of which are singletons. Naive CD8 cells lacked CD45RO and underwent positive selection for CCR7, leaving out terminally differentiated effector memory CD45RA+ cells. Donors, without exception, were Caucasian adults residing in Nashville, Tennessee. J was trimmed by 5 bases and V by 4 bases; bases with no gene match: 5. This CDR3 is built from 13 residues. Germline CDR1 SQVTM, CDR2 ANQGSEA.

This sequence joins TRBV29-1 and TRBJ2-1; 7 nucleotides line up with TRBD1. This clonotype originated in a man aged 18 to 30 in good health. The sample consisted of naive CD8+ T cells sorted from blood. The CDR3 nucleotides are TGCAGCGTTGGGGAGACAGGGAACAATGAGCAGTTCTTC. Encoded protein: CSVGETGNNEQFF.